These 32 T cell receptor beta chains originate from one sample sequenced in a study of sequential checkpoint blockade in melanoma. The treatment: randomized to nivolumab then ipilimumab (arm A) or the reverse (arm B). Clones were read by immunoSEQ multiplex PCR, and TCRdb kept only the in-frame ones, dropping some. This sample yields more than 10,000 clones, of which 60% to 70% are seen a single time; about 25% belongs to the top ten. The source material was CD8+ T cells sorted from blood (inferred from file names), sampled from a patient given nivolumab and ipilimumab in sequence. Source of these receptors: a human donor with melanoma.

The chain uses TRBV27 and TRBJ2-1; 7 positions agree with TRBD2. The germline V gene encodes CDR1 MNHEY and CDR2 SMNVEV (reference sequence). CDR3 length: 16 residues. Trimming took 1 base from V and 5 from J; bases not matched to a gene: 8. CDR3 region: CASSLLWEGPNNEQFF. The DNA for the CDR3 is TGTGCCAGCAGTTTATTGTGGGAGGGCCCAAACAATGAGCAGTTCTTC.

The chain has TRBV2 and TRBJ2-6; the D gene is possibly TRBD2 (6 bases). The germline gives CDR1 SNHLY, CDR2 FYNNEI. Trimming shortened V by 7 bases and J by 0 bases, and 19 bases separated the two germline ends. CDR3 length: 18 amino acids. This CDR3 reads CASIPGGAPSSGANVLTF. The CDR3 region has the DNA TGTGCCAGCATTCCCGGCGGGGCCCCAAGCTCTGGGGCCAACGTCCTGACTTTC.

By share of the sample, this clone is medium-sized. The V and J genes are TRBV30 and TRBJ2-6; 9 bases are shared with TRBD1. This CDR3 comprises 18 residues. V lost 3 bases to trimming and J lost 2 bases; unmatched junction nucleotides: 11. CDR1 is GTSNPN, CDR2 SVGIG, per germline (reference sequence). The CDR3 DNA sequence: TGTGCCTGGAGGGGAACCGGGACAGGGTACACTGGGGCCAACGTCCTGACTTTC. Translated, it gives CAWRGTGTGYTGANVLTF.

The rearrangement uses TRBV5-1 and TRBJ2-7; perhaps TRBD1 as D (5 bases). Germline CDR1 is SGHRS and CDR2 is YFSETQ. Trimming removed 0 bases at V and 7 bases at J, with 17 bases between. This CDR3 has 15 amino acids. The chain's CDR3 is CASSLGTGRFGEQYF. DNA of the CDR3: TGCGCCAGCAGCTTGGGCACAGGTCGGTTCGGGGAGCAGTACTTC.

This clone was observed a handful of times. This rearrangement joins TRBV7-9 to TRBJ2-2; D is uncertain. V shed 5 bases and J shed 8 bases, with 21 bases lying between them. CDR1 is SEHNR, CDR2 FQNEAQ, per germline (reference sequence). CDR3 length equals 16 residues. The CDR3 reads CASSPSWALSGGELFF. CDR3 bases: TGTGCCAGCAGCCCATCTTGGGCGTTAAGTGGAGGGGAGCTGTTTTTT.

The chain joins TRBV30 to TRBJ2-2, with TRBD2 matching 11 bases. Losses at the gene ends were 3 bases for V and 3 bases for J; bases not matched to a gene: 9. Per the germline V gene, CDR1 is GTSNPN and CDR2 is SVGIG (reference sequence). This CDR3 has 17 residues. For the CDR3, the DNA is TGTGCCTGGAGGGCTAAGCCGGGACTAGCGGACACCGGGGAGCTGTTTTTT. Protein sequence: CAWRAKPGLADTGELFF.

This clone was seen a single time. The chain recombines TRBV4-3 with TRBJ2-1, with D uncertain. The V end lost 0 bases, the J end lost 4 bases, and 13 bases lay between the germline ends. Per germline, CDR1 LGHNA and CDR2 YSLEER. This CDR3 has 16 residues. CDR3 amino acids: CASSQDLGQIYNEQFF. DNA for the CDR3: TGCGCCAGCAGCCAAGATCTTGGGCAGATTTACAATGAGCAGTTCTTC.

This clone was seen a handful of times. The J gene is TRBJ1-1, the V gene TRBV4-3; D remains ambiguous. Trimming cost V 1 base and J 6 bases, with 9 bases left between them. Germline CDR1 LGHNA, CDR2 YSLEER. CDR3 length: 13 residues. CDR3 sequence: CASSQVLRAEAFF. In DNA, the CDR3 is TGCGCCAGCAGCCAAGTGTTGCGGGCTGAAGCTTTCTTT.

This CDR3 is CASSYPNEQYF. DNA of the CDR3: TGTGCCAGCAGTTACCCTAACGAGCAGTACTTC. The chain links TRBV6-5 to TRBJ2-7; D gene ambiguous. Trimming pared 2 bases from V and 5 bases from J, leaving 4 bases between. CDR1 is MNHEY, CDR2 SVGAGI, per germline. The CDR3 has 11 residues.

The J gene is TRBJ1-1, the V gene TRBV27, with TRBD1 identical over 9 bases. Germline values: CDR1 MNHEY, CDR2 SMNVEV (reference sequence). J gave up 1 base and V 8 bases, and 5 bases lay outside the gene matches. This CDR3 is 14 amino acids long. CDR3 in DNA: TGTGCCAGCGGCTCGGACAGGGGGAACACTGAAGCTTTCTTT. This translates into CASGSDRGNTEAFF.

The rearrangement links TRBV9 to TRBJ2-7, with D uncertain. Germline CDR1 reads SGDLS; CDR2 reads YYNGEE. Trimming stripped 3 bases from V and 4 bases from J, with 8 bases between. The CDR3 is made up of 12 amino acids. Here the CDR3 DNA reads TGTGCCAGCAGCGCAGGCGATTACGAGCAGTACTTC. Amino acid sequence: CASSAGDYEQYF.

J is TRBJ1-1 and V is TRBV19; D may be TRBD1 (6 bases). V dropped 1 base and J dropped 8 bases, with 11 bases sitting between them. Germline CDR1 LNHDA, CDR2 SQIVND (reference sequence). CDR3 length: 13 residues. The CDR3 region is CASSIVGTNEAFF. The CDR3, as DNA: TGTGCCAGTAGTATAGTCGGGACAAACGAAGCTTTCTTT.

This chain connects TRBV9 to TRBJ2-7; no definite D call. The germline CDR1 and CDR2 sequences are SGDLS and YYNGEE. Trimming removed 0 bases from V and 0 bases from J, with 13 bases in between. The CDR3 length is 16 residues. In DNA form, the CDR3 reads TGTGCCAGCAGCGTAGGACGACATTCAAGCTCCTACGAGCAGTACTTC. Its translation: CASSVGRHSSSYEQYF.

This chain links TRBV7-2 with TRBJ1-3; D is unresolved. The CDR3 spans 16 residues. V lost 3 bases to trimming and J lost 0 bases, with 12 bases between them. From germline, CDR1 is SGHTA and CDR2 FQGNSA. In DNA form, the CDR3 reads TGTGCCAGCAGCTTTTACACAAACCCCTCTGGAAACACCATATATTTT. Translation: CASSFYTNPSGNTIYF.

V usage is TRBV7-6 and J usage is TRBJ1-5; maybe TRBD1 (5 bases). The CDR3 spans 16 residues. CDR1 is SGHVS and CDR2 is FNYEAQ in the germline V gene. V shed 1 base and J shed 4 bases, with 14 bases lying between them. The CDR3 reads CASSLGAGEWNQPQHF. In DNA, the CDR3 is TGTGCCAGCAGCTTAGGGGCGGGGGAGTGGAATCAGCCCCAGCATTTT.

The V and J genes are TRBV7-6 and TRBJ2-2; D call uncertain. Trimming took 3 bases from V and 0 from J, leaving 5 bases between them. The CDR3 has 14 residues. Looked up from germline, CDR1 is SGHVS and CDR2 is FNYEAQ. DNA for the CDR3: TGTGCCAGCAGCTTCCAGGCGAACACCGGGGAGCTGTTTTTT. It translates to CASSFQANTGELFF.

The V call is TRBV11-2, the J call TRBJ2-3; 9 bases align to TRBD2. The germline gives CDR1 SGHAT, CDR2 FQNNGV. This CDR3 contains 16 residues. V lost 1 base and J lost 1; bases outside the gene matches: 3. The CDR3, as DNA: TGTGCCAGCAGCTTAGGGGTAGCGGGGGGCACAGATACGCAGTATTTT. Its protein product is CASSLGVAGGTDTQYF.

The chain joins TRBV7-2 to TRBJ2-7; D ambiguous. The length of the CDR3 is 14 residues. Trimming took off 2 bases at V and 3 bases at J, with 11 bases between the two ends. Germline CDR1 is SGHTA and CDR2 is FQGNSA. The CDR3 bases are TGTGCCAGCAGCTTAAACAGCCAACGCTACGAGCAGTACTTC. This gives the protein CASSLNSQRYEQYF.

The chain uses TRBV13 and TRBJ2-1; 9 nucleotides align to TRBD2. The germline V gene encodes CDR1 PRHDT and CDR2 FYEKMQ (reference sequence). This CDR3 has 14 amino acids. Germline trimming cut 1 base from V and 16 bases from J; bases unmatched to any gene: 11. The CDR3 loop reads CASSLAGREGPPFF. DNA for the CDR3: TGTGCCAGCAGCTTAGCGGGGCGGGAGGGGCCCCCCTTCTTC.

V usage is TRBV28 and J usage is TRBJ2-7; unclear D gene. The V gene's germline CDR1 is MDHEN and CDR2 SYDVKM. CDR3 length: 13 amino acids. Trimming left V 5 bases short and J 9 bases short, with 17 bases between. The CDR3 DNA reads TGTGCCAGCAGTAAAAACGGTAGCAAGAGGCAGTACTTC. Residues: CASSKNGSKRQYF.

There are a few counts of this clone. CDR3 sequence reads: CASSVLGALNTEAFF. The CDR3 nucleotides are TGTGCCAGCAGTGTGTTGGGGGCTTTGAACACTGAAGCTTTCTTT. The chain employs TRBV6-1 and TRBJ1-1; D might be TRBD1 (6 bases). The CDR3 runs to 15 residues. V gave up 4 bases and J gave up 0 bases, with 12 bases separating them. Germline CDR1 reads MNHNS; CDR2 reads SASEGT.

The chain uses TRBV5-1 and TRBJ2-1; 10 bases line up with TRBD2. Germline CDR1 and CDR2: SGHRS and YFSETQ. The CDR3 extends over 20 amino acids. The V segment lost 3 bases and the J segment 2 bases; nucleotides outside the gene matches: 17. The CDR3 spells CASSSPGGAGGPGTYNEQFF. CDR3 sequence (DNA): TGCGCCAGCAGCTCCCCCGGAGGAGCGGGAGGGCCAGGAACCTACAATGAGCAGTTCTTC.

This clone has more than one count but fewer than ten. The rearrangement uses TRBV7-9 and TRBJ2-1; possible D gene TRBD2, 5 bases. CDR3 length equals 15 residues. The germline V gene encodes CDR1 SEHNR and CDR2 FQNEAQ (reference sequence). Trimming stripped 3 bases from V and 4 bases from J, with 13 bases between. CDR3 in amino acids: CASSFLAGVYNEQFF. The CDR3 DNA reads TGTGCCAGCAGCTTCCTGGCGGGCGTTTACAATGAGCAGTTCTTC.

There are a few counts of this clone. A read error may account for a junction end that differs from germline. The rearrangement uses TRBV2 and TRBJ1-6, with D maybe TRBD1 (5 bases). Germline V gene sequence: CDR1 SNHLY, CDR2 FYNNEI. This CDR3 has 19 amino acids. In nucleotides, the CDR3 is TGTGCCAGCAGGGTACAGGAAGTTTACGGCAGCTCCTATAATTCTCCCCTCCGCTTT. As protein: CASRVQEVYGSSYNSPLRF.

The chain has TRBV2 and TRBJ2-7; perhaps TRBD2 as D (6 bases). This CDR3 is 11 amino acids long. V was pared by 7 bases and J by 3 bases, with 7 bases between. Germline V CDR1 and CDR2: SNHLY, FYNNEI. This chain's CDR3 is CASMEGYEQYF. The CDR3 DNA follows: TGTGCCAGCATGGAGGGCTACGAGCAGTACTTC.

This chain connects TRBV28 to TRBJ2-5; 13 bases fit TRBD2. TRBJ2-7 matches the DNA end more closely, so the J call is doubtful. The germline V gene encodes CDR1 MDHEN and CDR2 SYDVKM. CDR3 length equals 18 residues. For the CDR3, the DNA is TGTGCCAGCAGTCTCACTAGCGGGAGGGCCCGGAGCTCCTACGAGCAGTACTTC. It translates to CASSLTSGRARSSYEQYF.

The sample holds a few counts of this clone. This sample includes further DNA sequences coding for the same CDR3. The chain recombines TRBV28 with TRBJ2-7; the match to TRBD1 covers 9 bases. The germline V gene has CDR1 MDHEN and CDR2 SYDVKM. Losses at the gene ends were 3 bases for V and 1 base for J; bases not matched to a gene: 1. This CDR3 has 14 amino acids. Here the CDR3 reads CASSLTGGSYEQYF. The CDR3 nucleotides read TGTGCCAGCAGTTTGACAGGGGGGTCCTACGAGCAGTACTTC.

The chain employs TRBV10-3 and TRBJ2-5, with no clear D. Gene TRBJ2-7 matches the end of the DNA better, so the J call may be wrong. This CDR3 has 13 residues. CDR1 is ENHRY, CDR2 SYGVKD, per germline. This CDR3 reads CAISDTTAYEQYF. In nucleotides, the CDR3 is TGTGCCATCAGTGACACCACAGCCTACGAGCAGTACTTC.

DNA of the CDR3: TGTGCCAGCAGCTTCGACTTGGCCTACGAGCAGTACTTC. Encoded protein: CASSFDLAYEQYF. The rearrangement uses TRBV7-8 and TRBJ2-7; D gene uncertain. The CDR3 has 13 amino acids. Germline values: CDR1 SGHVS, CDR2 FQNEAQ. Between the trimmed V and J ends, which lost 3 bases and 2 bases, there was a span of 8 bases.

Only a few counts were recorded for this clone. The chain couples TRBV7-9 to TRBJ2-7; TRBD1 matches 7 bases. J gave up 4 bases and V 5 bases, and 14 bases lay outside the gene matches. CDR1 and CDR2 (germline): SEHNR, FQNEAQ (reference sequence). The CDR3 spans 16 residues. The CDR3 DNA is TGTGCCAGCAGCCTAAGAGGGGGCGAGGTCCTTTACGAGCAGTACTTC. Encoded protein: CASSLRGGEVLYEQYF.

DNA of the CDR3: TGTGCCAGCAGTTACGGCCCTGGCACTGAAGCTTTCTTT. Translated, it gives CASSYGPGTEAFF. The chain carries TRBV6-5 and TRBJ1-1; the D is unclear. Germline loops: CDR1 MNHEY, CDR2 SVGAGI. Between the trimmed V and J ends, which lost 2 bases and 4 bases, there was a span of 8 bases. This CDR3 has 13 amino acids.

The genes are TRBV5-6 and TRBJ1-1; TRBD1 might be the D (6 bases). The germline V and J ends were trimmed by 2 bases and 4 bases, with 12 bases remaining between them. The CDR3 runs to 14 residues. The germline V gene has CDR1 SGHDT and CDR2 YYEEEE. CDR3 DNA sequence: TGTGCCAGCAGCTTTGGGGGCGACGGCACTGAAGCTTTCTTT. Translated, it gives CASSFGGDGTEAFF.